This T cell receptor beta chain was found in a study of T cells in Graves' hyperthyroidism and ophthalmopathy. Broader study findings: The model predicted ophthalmopathy a median around 6.5 months before onset.

V was pared by 3 bases and J by 1 base, with 13 bases between. Germline values: CDR1 MNHNS, CDR2 SASEGT. The length of the CDR3 is 16 residues. Amplification targeted TCR beta CDR3 regions from RNA transcripts. Researchers ran a first-round RT-PCR on the TCR CDR3 using the HTBI primer set. TCRdb passed the multiplex PCR reads through MiXCR, listing each CDR3 protein once. The sample has fewer than 750,000 distinct CDR3 sequences, 14% to 15% seen once. This clonotype was seen at least ten times. Its specificity is unknown. This chain uses TRBV6-1 with TRBJ2-4; D may be TRBD1 (6 bases). The sequencing input was blood. The sequence was obtained from a middle-aged woman with Graves' ophthalmopathy. Here the CDR3 reads CASSDVGASAKNIQYF. The CDR3 nucleotides are TGTGCCAGCAGTGATGTGGGGGCGTCGGCCAAAAACATTCAGTACTTC.